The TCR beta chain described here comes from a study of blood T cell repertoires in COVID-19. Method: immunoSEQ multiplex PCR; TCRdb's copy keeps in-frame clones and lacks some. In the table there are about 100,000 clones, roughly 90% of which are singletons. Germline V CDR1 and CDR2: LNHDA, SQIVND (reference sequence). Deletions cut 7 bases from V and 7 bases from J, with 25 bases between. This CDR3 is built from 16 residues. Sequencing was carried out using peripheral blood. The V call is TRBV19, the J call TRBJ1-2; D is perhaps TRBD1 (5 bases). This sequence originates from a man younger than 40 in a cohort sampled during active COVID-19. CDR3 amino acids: CASTLRGSLGGAGYTF. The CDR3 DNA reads TGTGCCAGTACCTTAAGGGGCAGTCTAGGCGGGGCTGGCTACACCTTC.